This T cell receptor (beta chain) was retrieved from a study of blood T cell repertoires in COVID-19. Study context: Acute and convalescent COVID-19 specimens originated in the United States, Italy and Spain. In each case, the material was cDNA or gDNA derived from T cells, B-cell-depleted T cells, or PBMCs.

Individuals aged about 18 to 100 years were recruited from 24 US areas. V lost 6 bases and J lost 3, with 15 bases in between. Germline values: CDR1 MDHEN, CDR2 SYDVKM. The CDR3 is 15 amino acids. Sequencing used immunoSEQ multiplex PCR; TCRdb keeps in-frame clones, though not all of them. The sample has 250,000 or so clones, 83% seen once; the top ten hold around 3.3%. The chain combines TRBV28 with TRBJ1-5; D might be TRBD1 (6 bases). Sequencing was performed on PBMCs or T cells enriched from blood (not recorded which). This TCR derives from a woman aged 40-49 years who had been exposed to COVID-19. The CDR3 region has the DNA TGTGCCAGCAGCACTTATAACAGGGCCAATCAGCCCCAGCATTTT. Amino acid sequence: CASSTYNRANQPQHF.